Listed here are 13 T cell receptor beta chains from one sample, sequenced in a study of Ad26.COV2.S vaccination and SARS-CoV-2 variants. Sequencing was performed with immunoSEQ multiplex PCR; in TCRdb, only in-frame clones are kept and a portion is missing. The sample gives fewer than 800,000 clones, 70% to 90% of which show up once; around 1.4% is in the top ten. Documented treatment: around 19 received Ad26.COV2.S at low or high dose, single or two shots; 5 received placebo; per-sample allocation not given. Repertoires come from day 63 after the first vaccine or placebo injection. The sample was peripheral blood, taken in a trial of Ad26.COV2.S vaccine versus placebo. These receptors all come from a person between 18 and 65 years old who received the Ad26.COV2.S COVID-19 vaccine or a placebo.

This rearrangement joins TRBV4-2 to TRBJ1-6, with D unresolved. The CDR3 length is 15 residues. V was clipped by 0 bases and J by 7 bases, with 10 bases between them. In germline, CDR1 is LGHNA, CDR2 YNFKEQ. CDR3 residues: CASSQEWTDNSPLHF. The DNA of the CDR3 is TGTGCCAGCAGCCAAGAGTGGACTGACAATTCACCCCTCCACTTT.

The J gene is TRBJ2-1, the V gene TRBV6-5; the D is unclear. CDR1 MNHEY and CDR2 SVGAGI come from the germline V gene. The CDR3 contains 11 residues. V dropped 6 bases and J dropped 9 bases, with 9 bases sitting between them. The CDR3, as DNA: TGTGCCAGCAGAAGACGGACTGAGCAGTTCTTC. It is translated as CASRRRTEQFF.

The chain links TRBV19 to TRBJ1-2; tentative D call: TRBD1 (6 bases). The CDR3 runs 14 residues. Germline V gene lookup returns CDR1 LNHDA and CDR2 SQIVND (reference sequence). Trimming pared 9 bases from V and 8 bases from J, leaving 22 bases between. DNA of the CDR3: TGTGCCAGCCTACTACAGGGTGGAAGGTTCGGCTACACCTTC. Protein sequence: CASLLQGGRFGYTF.

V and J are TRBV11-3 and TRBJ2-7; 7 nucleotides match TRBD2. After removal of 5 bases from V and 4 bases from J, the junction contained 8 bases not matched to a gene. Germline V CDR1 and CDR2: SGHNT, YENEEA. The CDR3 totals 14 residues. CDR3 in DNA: TGTGCCAGCAGCCCTAGCGGTAGTCCTTACGAGCAGTACTTC. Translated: CASSPSGSPYEQYF. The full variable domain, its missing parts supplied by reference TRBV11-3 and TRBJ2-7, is EAGVVQSPRYKIIEKKQPVAFWCNPISGHNTLYWYLQNLGQGPELLIRYENEEAVDDSQLPKDRFSAERLKGVDSTLKIQPAELGDSAVYLCASSPSGSPYEQYFGPGTRLTVT.

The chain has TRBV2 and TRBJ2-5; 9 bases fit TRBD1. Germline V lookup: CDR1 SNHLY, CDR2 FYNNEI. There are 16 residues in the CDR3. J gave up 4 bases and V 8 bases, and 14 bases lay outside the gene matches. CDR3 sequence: CASDDKLTGGLETQYF. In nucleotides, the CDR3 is TGTGCCAGCGACGACAAACTGACAGGGGGATTAGAGACCCAGTACTTC.

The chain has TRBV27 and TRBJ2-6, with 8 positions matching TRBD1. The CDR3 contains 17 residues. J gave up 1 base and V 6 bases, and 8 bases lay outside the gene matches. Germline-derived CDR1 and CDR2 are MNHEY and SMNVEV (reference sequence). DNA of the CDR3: TGTGCCAGCAGGGGGGACAGGACGCTTTCTGGGGCCAACGTCCTGACTTTC. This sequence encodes CASRGDRTLSGANVLTF.

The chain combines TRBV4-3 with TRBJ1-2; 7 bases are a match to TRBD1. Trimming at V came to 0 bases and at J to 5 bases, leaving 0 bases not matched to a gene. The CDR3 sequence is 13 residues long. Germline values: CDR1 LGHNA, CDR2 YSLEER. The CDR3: CASSQEQGYGYTF. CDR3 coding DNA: TGCGCCAGCAGCCAAGAACAGGGGTATGGCTACACCTTC.

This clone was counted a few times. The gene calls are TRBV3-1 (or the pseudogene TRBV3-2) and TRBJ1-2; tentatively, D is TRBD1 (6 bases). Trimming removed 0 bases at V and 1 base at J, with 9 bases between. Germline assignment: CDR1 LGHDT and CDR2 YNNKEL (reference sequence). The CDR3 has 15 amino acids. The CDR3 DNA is TGTGCCAGCAGCCAAGAAGGGACAAATAACTATGGCTACACCTTC. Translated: CASSQEGTNNYGYTF.

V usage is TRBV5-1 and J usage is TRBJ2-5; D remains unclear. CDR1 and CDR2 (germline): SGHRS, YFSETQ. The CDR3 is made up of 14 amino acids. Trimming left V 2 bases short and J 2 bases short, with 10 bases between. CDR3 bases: TGCGCCAGCAGCTTTTTAATTTCGCAAGAGACCCAGTACTTC. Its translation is CASSFLISQETQYF.

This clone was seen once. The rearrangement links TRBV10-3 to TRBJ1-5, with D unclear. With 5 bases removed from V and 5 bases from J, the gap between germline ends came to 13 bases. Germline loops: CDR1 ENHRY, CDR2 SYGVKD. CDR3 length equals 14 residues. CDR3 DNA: TGTGCCATCAGTCCATGGGGTGGCGATCAGCCCCAGCATTTT. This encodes CAISPWGGDQPQHF.

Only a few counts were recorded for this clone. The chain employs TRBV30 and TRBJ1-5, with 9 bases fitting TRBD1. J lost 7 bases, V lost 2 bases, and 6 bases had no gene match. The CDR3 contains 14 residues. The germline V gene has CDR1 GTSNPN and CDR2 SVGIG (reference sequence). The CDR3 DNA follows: TGTGCCTGGAGTTTGGGACAGGGAGGGCAGCCCCAGCATTTT. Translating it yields CAWSLGQGGQPQHF.

The CDR3 reads CASSAVAGVNTEAFF. The DNA of the CDR3 is TGTGCCAGCAGCGCTGTGGCAGGCGTGAACACTGAAGCTTTCTTT. The chain employs TRBV9 and TRBJ1-1, with D unresolved. The CDR3 covers 15 residues. Germline CDR1 and CDR2: SGDLS and YYNGEE. V was trimmed by 3 bases and J by 0 bases, leaving 12 bases between them. Full variable domain (rest looked up from reference TRBV9 and TRBJ1-1): DSGVTQTPKHLITATGQRVTLRCSPRSGDLSVYWYQQSLDQGLQFLIQYYNGEERAKGNILERFSAQQFPDLHSELNLSSLELGDSALYFCASSAVAGVNTEAFFGQGTRLTVV.

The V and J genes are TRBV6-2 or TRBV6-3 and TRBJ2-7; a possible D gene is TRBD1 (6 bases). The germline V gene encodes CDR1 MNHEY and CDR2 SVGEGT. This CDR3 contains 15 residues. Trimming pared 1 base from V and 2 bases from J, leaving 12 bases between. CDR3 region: CASSYLGAAPYEQYF. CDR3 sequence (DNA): TGTGCCAGCAGTTACTTGGGGGCGGCCCCCTACGAGCAGTACTTC.